This TCR beta chain was captured in a study of blood T cell repertoires in COVID-19. On the study more broadly: Whether acute or convalescent, the COVID-19 samples came from the United States, Italy and Spain. T cells, B-cell-depleted T cells, or PBMCs supplied cDNA or gDNA.

The V end was cut by 3 bases, the J end by 4 bases, with 7 bases between. Germline CDR1 reads SGDLS; CDR2 reads YYNGEE. This CDR3 contains 12 residues. In assigning cohorts, the study relied on participant-reported clinical history. Authors' data handling: Quantification of nucleated cells was approximated via reference gene primer amplification. Produced via immunoSEQ multiplex PCR; TCRdb's table is partial and in-frame only. V, J and clone size were drawn from that table, and D and trimming were deduced from the DNA. The repertoire holds hundreds of thousands of clones, around 91% seen once, with 2% to 3% in the top ten.

This receptor was identified in a woman between 18 and 29 years old who had recovered from COVID-19. Sequencing used PBMCs or T cells enriched from blood (not recorded which). The chain is built from TRBV9 and TRBJ2-5; D ambiguous. The DNA for the CDR3 is TGTGCCAGCAGCGCCTCGGGAGAGACCCAGTACTTC. Residues: CASSASGETQYF. The entire variable domain, with the rest obtained from reference TRBV9 and TRBJ2-5, is as follows: DSGVTQTPKHLITATGQRVTLRCSPRSGDLSVYWYQQSLDQGLQFLIQYYNGEERAKGNILERFSAQQFPDLHSELNLSSLELGDSALYFCASSASGETQYFGPGTRLLVL.